The rows below give T cell receptor beta chains drawn from one sample of a study of graft-versus-host responses after intestinal transplantation. Their antigens remain unidentified. Here immunoSEQ multiplex PCR was the method, and the copy in TCRdb shows in-frame clones only, minus some. The sample contains some 79,000 clones, 85% to 90% of which appear only once. The specimen comprised unstimulated CD4+ T cells sorted from spleen or lymph node cells, sampled before intestinal transplant. The receptor source for this set is a human donor who received an intestinal transplant. CDR3s include the opening cysteine and the closing phenylalanine or tryptophan. Each record gives: CDR3 DNA, CDR3 protein, D gene, J gene, clone size, V gene. The D gene is left open where the match is weak. Expanded clones are given a class, and other clones once, few, many or no size at all.

cdr3_nt: TGCGCCAGCAGCCAACCGACAGGGGGCTCCTACGAGCAGTACTTC; cdr3_aa: CASSQPTGGSYEQYF; d_call: TRBD1; j_call: TRBJ2-7; clone_size: .; v_call: TRBV4-1
cdr3_nt: TGTGCCAGCAGCTTGAGGACCGGGACAGGCAACAATGAGCAGTTCTTC; cdr3_aa: CASSLRTGTGNNEQFF; d_call: TRBD1; j_call: TRBJ2-1; clone_size: .; v_call: TRBV5-6
cdr3_nt: TGTGCCAGCAGCTTAGTAGGGGGAAGTGAAAAACTGTTTTTT; cdr3_aa: CASSLVGGSEKLFF; d_call: .; j_call: TRBJ1-4; clone_size: .; v_call: TRBV7-6
cdr3_nt: TGTGCCAGCAGCCCGAACTACAGGGGGCCGGACTATGGCTACACCTTC; cdr3_aa: CASSPNYRGPDYGYTF; d_call: TRBD1; j_call: TRBJ1-2; clone_size: .; v_call: TRBV13
cdr3_nt: TGTGCCAGCAGCCCCCCGAACAGGATCTACGAGCAGTACTTC; cdr3_aa: CASSPPNRIYEQYF; d_call: .; j_call: TRBJ2-7; clone_size: .; v_call: TRBV9
cdr3_nt: TGTGCCAGCAGTGGAGAGTATAGCAATCAGCCCCAGCATTTT; cdr3_aa: CASSGEYSNQPQHF; d_call: .; j_call: TRBJ1-5; clone_size: .; v_call: TRBV6-1
cdr3_nt: TGTGCCCCTAGATCGGGGGGGGCCGTTGGCTACACCTTC; cdr3_aa: CAPRSGGAVGYTF; d_call: .; j_call: TRBJ1-2; clone_size: .; v_call: TRBV2
cdr3_nt: TGTGCCAGCAGGCTCTTAGCGGGAGTAACAGATACGCAGTATTTT; cdr3_aa: CASRLLAGVTDTQYF; d_call: TRBD2; j_call: TRBJ2-3; clone_size: .; v_call: TRBV2
cdr3_nt: TGCGCCAGCAGCTTGGCAAACAGGGACAATGAGCAGTTCTTC; cdr3_aa: CASSLANRDNEQFF; d_call: .; j_call: TRBJ2-1; clone_size: .; v_call: TRBV5-1
cdr3_nt: TGTGCCAGCAGTTCAATCAGGGGACCCTACGAGCAGTACTTC; cdr3_aa: CASSSIRGPYEQYF; d_call: .; j_call: TRBJ2-7; clone_size: .; v_call: TRBV6-6
cdr3_nt: TGTGCCAGCAGTCTACTGGGACAGGGGGGCGGCTACACCTTC; cdr3_aa: CASSLLGQGGGYTF; d_call: TRBD1; j_call: TRBJ1-2; clone_size: .; v_call: TRBV28
cdr3_nt: TGTGCCACCAGCAGAGATCACGGGTTGACGGACGAGCAGTACTTC; cdr3_aa: CATSRDHGLTDEQYF; d_call: .; j_call: TRBJ2-7; clone_size: .; v_call: TRBV15
cdr3_nt: TGTGCCAGCAGATCCAGGCCCTACACAGATACGCAGTATTTT; cdr3_aa: CASRSRPYTDTQYF; d_call: .; j_call: TRBJ2-3; clone_size: .; v_call: TRBV2
cdr3_nt: TGTGCCAGCAGCGTAGGGCCTAGCGGTTACAATGAGCAGTTCTTC; cdr3_aa: CASSVGPSGYNEQFF; d_call: TRBD2; j_call: TRBJ2-1; clone_size: once; v_call: TRBV9
cdr3_nt: TGCGCCAGCAGCCAAGTCGGAAATGGACTCTACGAGCAGTACTTC; cdr3_aa: CASSQVGNGLYEQYF; d_call: .; j_call: TRBJ2-7; clone_size: once; v_call: TRBV4-1
cdr3_nt: TGTGCCAGCAGTTACTCGGGGGGGTCAACCTACACTGAAGCTTTCTTT; cdr3_aa: CASSYSGGSTYTEAFF; d_call: .; j_call: TRBJ1-1; clone_size: once; v_call: TRBV6-5
cdr3_nt: TGTGCCTGGAGTTTCGGGAGGGGCGGGAATTCACCCCTCCACTTT; cdr3_aa: CAWSFGRGGNSPLHF; d_call: .; j_call: TRBJ1-6; clone_size: .; v_call: TRBV30
cdr3_nt: TGTGCCAGCTCACCCTCCGGTAGCGGGGCAAATGAGCAGTTCTTC; cdr3_aa: CASSPSGSGANEQFF; d_call: TRBD2; j_call: TRBJ2-1; clone_size: few; v_call: TRBV18
cdr3_nt: TGTGCCAGCAGCGAAGGGGGGAAAAGGCGGGGAGCTGACTTC; cdr3_aa: CASSEGGKRRGADF; d_call: .; j_call: TRBJ2-7; clone_size: .; v_call: TRBV6-1
cdr3_nt: TGTGCCAGCAGTTTACCCGGGAAGTTAGCGCTATACACAGATACGCAGTATTTT; cdr3_aa: CASSLPGKLALYTDTQYF; d_call: .; j_call: TRBJ2-3; clone_size: few; v_call: TRBV28
cdr3_nt: TGTGCCAGCAGGCCGGGACATAGGGCGCAGTATTTT; cdr3_aa: CASRPGHRAQYF; d_call: .; j_call: TRBJ2-3; clone_size: .; v_call: TRBV7-3
cdr3_nt: TGTGCCAGCAGCGTCTTCAGGGACAATGAGCAGTTCTTC; cdr3_aa: CASSVFRDNEQFF; d_call: .; j_call: TRBJ2-1; clone_size: .; v_call: TRBV9
cdr3_nt: TGTGCCAGCTCACCACTGGGGACTCACGCGTTCTTC; cdr3_aa: CASSPLGTHAFF; d_call: .; j_call: TRBJ2-1; clone_size: .; v_call: TRBV18
cdr3_nt: TGTGCCAGCACCCAACGGGGGTGGGGAACTGAAGCTTTCTTT; cdr3_aa: CASTQRGWGTEAFF; d_call: .; j_call: TRBJ1-1; clone_size: .; v_call: TRBV28
cdr3_nt: TGTGCCATCAGTTCAGACAGGGAACTCACAGATACGCAGTATTTT; cdr3_aa: CAISSDRELTDTQYF; d_call: TRBD1; j_call: TRBJ2-3; clone_size: .; v_call: TRBV10-3
cdr3_nt: TGTGCCAGCGTAGAATGGACTGAAGCTTTCTTT; cdr3_aa: CASVEWTEAFF; d_call: .; j_call: TRBJ1-1; clone_size: .; v_call: TRBV19
cdr3_nt: TGTGCCAGCAGCCCCGGCCTACTAGCGCGAGCCTACGAGCAGTACTTC; cdr3_aa: CASSPGLLARAYEQYF; d_call: TRBD2; j_call: TRBJ2-7; clone_size: .; v_call: TRBV5-4
cdr3_nt: TGCGCCAGCAGCAGTGGACAGGGCTATGGCTACACCTTC; cdr3_aa: CASSSGQGYGYTF; d_call: TRBD1; j_call: TRBJ1-2; clone_size: .; v_call: TRBV5-1
cdr3_nt: TGCGCCAGCAGCTTCTCGGGGGGTCGGGACACTGAAGCTTTCTTT; cdr3_aa: CASSFSGGRDTEAFF; d_call: .; j_call: TRBJ1-1; clone_size: few; v_call: TRBV5-1
cdr3_nt: TGTGCCAGCAGTTACTCCCAGGGATCCTACGAGCAGTACTTC; cdr3_aa: CASSYSQGSYEQYF; d_call: .; j_call: TRBJ2-7; clone_size: .; v_call: TRBV6-5
cdr3_nt: TGTGCCAGCAGCTTCTCGGACAGTTGGAACACTGAAGCTTTCTTT; cdr3_aa: CASSFSDSWNTEAFF; d_call: .; j_call: TRBJ1-1; clone_size: few; v_call: TRBV7-9
cdr3_nt: TGTGCCAGCAGCTTAGGGCTAGCGGCGACCGGGGAGCTGTTTTTT; cdr3_aa: CASSLGLAATGELFF; d_call: TRBD2; j_call: TRBJ2-2; clone_size: .; v_call: TRBV11-2
cdr3_nt: TGTGCCAGCAGGTCAGGGGTAGAGAACACTGAAGCTTTCTTT; cdr3_aa: CASRSGVENTEAFF; d_call: .; j_call: TRBJ1-1; clone_size: .; v_call: TRBV2